This T cell receptor beta chain was observed in a study of human T cells and chemical hapten exposure. TCRdb re-called the RACE reads through MiXCR, storing one row per CDR3 protein. The sample has more than 250,000 distinct CDR3 sequences, almost 8% seen once. The germline V gene has CDR1 DFQATT and CDR2 SNEGSKA (reference sequence). V lost 7 bases and J lost 14, with 15 bases in between. The CDR3 spans 10 residues. The time point here: pre-sensitization, week 0. Treatment noted: therapeutic diphenylcyclopropenone sensitization with weekly scalp DPC. Source: whole blood, taken in connection with sensitization to the hapten diphenylcyclopropenone (DPC). This sequence joins TRBV20-1 and TRBJ2-4; maybe TRBD1 (5 bases). The clonotype was recovered from a man between 18 and 29 years old with alopecia areata. Some clones in this sample may be carry-over from other donors' samples. The CDR3 sequence is CSEQRQSEYF. The CDR3 DNA is TGCAGTGAACAGAGACAGTCCGAGTACTTC.